One and the same sample provided the 19 T cell receptor beta chains below, sequenced in a study of control samples from healthy donors and cancer patients. Method: immunoSEQ multiplex PCR; TCRdb's copy keeps in-frame clones and lacks some. In the table there are around 110,000 clones, about 88% of which are singletons. The sequencing sample was made of blood. The receptors derive from a woman in her seventies in good health.

The chain couples TRBV5-1 to TRBJ1-1; D gene ambiguous. Trimming removed 2 bases at V and 1 base at J, with 6 bases between. Per germline, CDR1 SGHRS and CDR2 YFSETQ. The CDR3 contains 13 residues. The CDR3 DNA is TGCGCCAGCAGCTTTACAGAGAACACTGAAGCTTTCTTT. Its translation is CASSFTENTEAFF.

This chain joins TRBV5-5 and TRBJ1-3; 8 bases are a match to TRBD1. The V gene's germline CDR1 is SGHKS and CDR2 YYEKEE (reference sequence). The trim removed 4 bases at V and 0 bases at J, leaving 9 bases unmatched. This CDR3 is built from 17 residues. CDR3 region: CASSRGQATISGNTIYF. The DNA for the CDR3 is TGTGCCAGCAGCCGGGGACAGGCGACAATCTCTGGAAACACCATATATTTT. The variable domain in full, with the rest retrieved from reference TRBV5-5 and TRBJ1-3, is DAGVTQSPTHLIKTRGQQVTLRCSPISGHKSVSWYQQVLGQGPQFIFQYYEKEERGRGNFPDRFSARQFPNYSSELNVNALLLGDSALYLCASSRGQATISGNTIYFGEGSWLTVV.

This clone was detected only once. The chain links TRBV9 to TRBJ1-1; D is uncertain. Germline CDR1 is SGDLS and CDR2 is YYNGEE. The germline V and J ends were trimmed by 1 base and 5 bases, with 12 bases remaining between them. CDR3 length: 14 residues. For the CDR3, the DNA is TGTGCCAGCAGCGTAACGGGGATGAGTACTGAAGCTTTCTTT. Translated: CASSVTGMSTEAFF.

The chain uses TRBV4-3 and TRBJ2-5; D may be TRBD2 (6 bases). CDR3 size: 17 residues. From germline, CDR1 is LGHNA and CDR2 YSLEER. Trimming left V 1 base short and J 1 base short, with 16 bases between. The CDR3 bases are TGCGCCAGCAGCCAAGGCTCTAAAGCGGGCCGCCAAGAGACCCAGTACTTC. Its protein is CASSQGSKAGRQETQYF.

V usage is TRBV4-2 and J usage is TRBJ1-5; no firm D call. Trimming cost V 1 base and J 4 bases, with 8 bases left between them. From germline, CDR1 is LGHNA and CDR2 YNFKEQ. The CDR3 has 14 residues. The CDR3: CASSQGSENQPQHF. In DNA, the CDR3 is TGTGCCAGCAGCCAAGGGTCCGAGAATCAGCCCCAGCATTTT.

The CDR3 loop reads CASSLEGSYTF. The CDR3 region has the DNA TGTGCCAGCAGCTTGGAGGGAAGCTACACCTTC. This chain uses TRBV7-2 with TRBJ1-2; D is ambiguous. The V and J ends lost 3 bases and 9 bases respectively, with 8 bases between them. CDR1 and CDR2 (germline): SGHTA, FQGNSA. CDR3 length equals 11 residues.

The chain has TRBV27 and TRBJ1-2; 10 bases fit TRBD1. The CDR3 loop spans 16 amino acids. Trimming took 4 bases from V and 4 from J; bases not matched to a gene: 9. Germline V gene sequence: CDR1 MNHEY, CDR2 SMNVEV (reference sequence). The CDR3 bases are TGTGCCAGCAGTTCGACCGGGACAGGGGCCACCTATGGCTACACCTTC. Translating gives CASSSTGTGATYGYTF.

This chain joins TRBV4-1 and TRBJ2-5; D unresolved. V gave up 1 base and J gave up 4 bases, with 4 bases separating them. Per the germline V gene, CDR1 is MGHRA and CDR2 is YSYEKL. The CDR3 sequence is 12 residues long. CDR3 in amino acids: CASSQGLETQYF. The CDR3 bases are TGCGCCAGCAGCCAAGGGCTAGAGACCCAGTACTTC.

This clone was seen once. The CDR3 protein is CASSLEGYYNSPLHF. The CDR3 nucleotides are TGTGCCAGCAGCTTGGAGGGGTACTATAATTCACCCCTCCACTTT. This chain connects TRBV5-6 to TRBJ1-6, with TRBD1 as a possible D gene (5 bases). The V and J ends lost 0 bases and 3 bases respectively, with 7 bases between them. This CDR3 region has 15 residues. Germline V gene data show CDR1 as SGHDT and CDR2 as YYEEEE.

This clone was observed a single time. The chain has TRBV25-1 and TRBJ1-4, with D possibly TRBD1 on 6 matching bases. The V and J ends lost 4 bases and 8 bases respectively, with 14 bases between them. The CDR3 contains 14 residues. Per germline, CDR1 MGHDK and CDR2 SYGVNS. In DNA form, the CDR3 reads TGTGCCAGCAGTGGCGGGGGCTTACGGGAAAAACTGTTTTTT. Amino acids: CASSGGGLREKLFF.

J is TRBJ1-1 and V is TRBV5-1; maybe TRBD1 (5 bases). The CDR3 length is 15 residues. Trimming pared 4 bases from V and 0 bases from J, leaving 13 bases between. CDR1 is SGHRS and CDR2 is YFSETQ in the germline V gene. The CDR3 DNA is TGCGCCAGCAGCATGGGACCCACCCTGAACACTGAAGCTTTCTTT. Translation: CASSMGPTLNTEAFF.

This clone is deemed medium-sized (0.01 to 0.1%). This chain links TRBV6-6 with TRBJ1-4; perhaps TRBD1 as D (5 bases). CDR3 size: 14 residues. CDR1 and CDR2 from the germline V gene are MNHNY and SVGAGI (reference sequence). The V gene lost 6 bases and the J gene lost 3 bases, with 11 bases spanning the gap. The CDR3 loop is CASRRGESNEKLFF. CDR3 in DNA: TGTGCCAGCAGGAGAGGGGAGTCTAATGAAAAACTGTTTTTT.

This clone was detected a few times. The chain is built from TRBV5-1 and TRBJ1-1; D unclear. V shed 0 bases and J shed 5 bases, with 8 bases lying between them. Germline CDR1 and CDR2: SGHRS and YFSETQ. This CDR3 comprises 13 residues. CDR3 nucleotides: TGCGCCAGCAGCTTGGAAGTAGAGACTGAAGCTTTCTTT. This codes for CASSLEVETEAFF. Together with reference TRBV5-1 and TRBJ1-1, the CDR3 gives the full variable domain: KAGVTQTPRYLIKTRGQQVTLSCSPISGHRSVSWYQQTPGQGLQFLFEYFSETQRNKGNFPGRFSGRQFSNSRSEMNVSTLELGDSALYLCASSLEVETEAFFGQGTRLTVV.

This chain joins TRBV6-1 and TRBJ1-2; 9 bases map to TRBD1. Germline loops: CDR1 MNHNS, CDR2 SASEGT. The CDR3 has 15 residues. Losses at the gene ends were 1 base for V and 4 bases for J; bases not matched to a gene: 4. This chain's CDR3 is CASSEGTGGFYGYTF. The CDR3 coding sequence is TGTGCCAGCAGTGAAGGTACAGGGGGCTTCTATGGCTACACCTTC.

The chain employs TRBV6-6 and TRBJ1-4; tentatively, D is TRBD1 (6 bases). Trimming took off 5 bases at V and 5 bases at J, with 12 bases between the two ends. Germline CDR1 is MNHNY and CDR2 is SVGAGI (reference sequence). The CDR3 spans 14 residues. The CDR3 region is CASSRSGQNEKLFF. The CDR3 region has the DNA TGTGCCAGCAGTCGATCCGGACAGAATGAAAAACTGTTTTTT.

The chain combines TRBV6-2 or TRBV6-3 with TRBJ2-5, with D possibly being TRBD2 (5 bases). V was shortened by 4 bases and J by 3 bases, with 15 bases between the two germline ends. The CDR3 spans 15 residues. The germline CDR1 and CDR2 sequences are MNHEY and SVGEGT. The CDR3 sequence is CASSSFWSGKETQYF. Here the CDR3 DNA reads TGTGCCAGCAGTTCGTTTTGGAGCGGAAAAGAGACCCAGTACTTC.

V and J are TRBV5-1 and TRBJ2-7; tentatively, D is TRBD1 (6 bases). This CDR3 comprises 18 residues. Germline V gene data show CDR1 as SGHRS and CDR2 as YFSETQ. Trimming took off 5 bases at V and 6 bases at J, with 30 bases between the two ends. The chain's CDR3 is CASSSPGHLGSRYREQYF. CDR3 nucleotide sequence: TGCGCCAGCAGTTCTCCGGGACATCTCGGTTCACGGTACCGCGAGCAGTACTTC.

V is TRBV20-1 and J is TRBJ2-7; no reliable D call. V lost 6 bases and J 3 bases, leaving 9 bases between the germline ends. Germline-derived CDR1 and CDR2 are DFQATT and SNEGSKA (reference sequence). This CDR3 comprises 11 residues. CDR3 coding DNA: TGCAGTGCCTCCCTGAGCTACGAGCAGTACTTC. Protein: CSASLSYEQYF.

V and J are TRBV15 and TRBJ2-7; TRBD2 is a possible D gene (6 bases). Per the germline V gene, CDR1 is LNHNV and CDR2 is YYDKDF (reference sequence). Deletions cut 0 bases from V and 3 bases from J, with 12 bases between. The CDR3 runs 15 residues. The CDR3: CATSRDQGLIYEQYF. The CDR3 DNA follows: TGTGCCACCAGCAGAGATCAGGGACTGATCTACGAGCAGTACTTC.